This T cell receptor beta chain emerged from a study of blood T cell repertoires in COVID-19. For the study at large: The United States, Italy and Spain were the sources of the acute and convalescent COVID-19 samples. In each case, the material was cDNA or gDNA derived from T cells, B-cell-depleted T cells, or PBMCs.

Per the authors' pipeline: Reference gene primer amplification yielded estimated nucleated cell counts. Produced via immunoSEQ multiplex PCR; TCRdb's table is partial and in-frame only. That table furnishes V, J and clone size, whereas the DNA furnished D and trimming. This table has about 190,000 clones, around 77% appearing once. Trimming removed 6 bases at V and 4 bases at J, with 18 bases between. Germline lookup yields CDR1 MDHEN and CDR2 SYDVKM. The CDR3 consists of 15 residues. The sequence came from a man aged 55 to 70 with active or convalescent COVID-19. The chain uses TRBV28 and TRBJ2-5; perhaps TRBD2 as D (6 bases). Sequenced sample: peripheral blood. The CDR3 is CASRSLTGVRETQYF. The DNA of the CDR3 is TGTGCCAGCAGATCCCTTACGGGAGTAAGAGAGACCCAGTACTTC.